The 18 T cell receptor beta chains below were found in one sample sequenced in a study of cytomegalovirus exposure and HLA in healthy donors. The table came from immunoSEQ multiplex PCR; TCRdb's copy has only in-frame clones and leaves some out. Of over 70,000 clones listed, 85% to 90% are singletons. The material sequenced was PBMCs. The source of these receptors is a woman younger than 30 in good health and CMV-seropositive.

The chain joins TRBV4-2 to TRBJ2-7; 8 nucleotides line up with TRBD1. This CDR3 comprises 15 residues. Germline V gene sequence: CDR1 LGHNA, CDR2 YNFKEQ. The ends lost 0 bases at V and 6 bases at J; junction bases unmatched: 7. CDR3: CASSQDVGRGREQYF. The CDR3 DNA sequence: TGTGCCAGCAGCCAAGATGTCGGCAGGGGGCGCGAGCAGTACTTC.

This clone was detected only a few times. The chain carries TRBV4-2 and TRBJ2-3; 9 bases match TRBD2. CDR3 length equals 16 residues. The germline gives CDR1 LGHNA, CDR2 YNFKEQ. J lost 1 base, V lost 3 bases, and 5 bases had no gene match. The CDR3, as DNA: TGTGCCAGCAGCCAGGCGGGGGGGCCCGGCACAGATACGCAGTATTTT. This translates into CASSQAGGPGTDTQYF.

The sample holds one count of this clone. The chain carries TRBV30 and TRBJ1-1; D unresolved. Germline V gene lookup returns CDR1 GTSNPN and CDR2 SVGIG (reference sequence). The CDR3 has 14 amino acids. Trimming cost V 4 bases and J 5 bases, with 17 bases left between them. The CDR3 bases are TGTGCCTGGACCCCCCCCAGCGTTGGAACTGAAGCTTTCTTT. Its protein is CAWTPPSVGTEAFF.

This sequence joins TRBV13 and TRBJ2-1; TRBD1 agrees at 8 bases. This CDR3 spans 20 amino acids. The germline V gene has CDR1 PRHDT and CDR2 FYEKMQ (reference sequence). Trimming at V came to 0 bases and at J to 1 base, leaving 14 bases not matched to a gene. Here the CDR3 DNA reads TGTGCCAGCAGCTTAGGCCGGGACAGGCTCGAAGTCCTTTCCTACAATGAGCAGTTCTTC. It codes for CASSLGRDRLEVLSYNEQFF.

The genes are TRBV7-9 and TRBJ2-7; 10 bases agree with TRBD2. J gave up 3 bases and V 5 bases, and 4 bases lay outside the gene matches. Germline lookup yields CDR1 SEHNR and CDR2 FQNEAQ (reference sequence). CDR3 length equals 14 residues. The CDR3 loop is CASSRTSGSYEQYF. In DNA, the CDR3 is TGTGCCAGCAGCCGGACTAGCGGCAGCTACGAGCAGTACTTC.

The chain recombines TRBV30 with TRBJ1-4; 7 bases align to TRBD1. Trimming at V came to 2 bases and at J to 4 bases, leaving 4 bases not matched to a gene. From germline, CDR1 is GTSNPN and CDR2 SVGIG (reference sequence). The CDR3 length is 14 residues. The CDR3 sequence: CAWSRDSLNEKLFF. The CDR3 bases are TGTGCCTGGAGTAGGGACAGCCTTAATGAAAAACTGTTTTTT.

The chain joins TRBV10-3 to TRBJ1-1; TRBD1 aligns across 10 bases. The CDR3 sequence is 15 residues long. V shed 8 bases, J shed 3 bases, and the junction held 9 bases outside the gene matches. Per the germline V gene, CDR1 is ENHRY and CDR2 is SYGVKD. CDR3 DNA sequence: TGTGCCATCTCTGGGCGTGGACAGGGGGACACTGAAGCTTTCTTT. Its translation: CAISGRGQGDTEAFF.

The V call is TRBV11-2, the J call TRBJ2-1; 8 bases match TRBD2. Unmatched junction bases numbered 18, after V lost 0 bases and J lost 8 bases. This CDR3 contains 19 residues. The germline CDR1 and CDR2 sequences are SGHAT and FQNNGV. This CDR3 reads CASSLEGLVVSGGGDEQFF. The DNA of the CDR3 is TGTGCCAGCAGCTTAGAGGGACTAGTAGTCTCGGGAGGGGGAGATGAGCAGTTCTTC.

This chain uses TRBV25-1 with TRBJ1-2, with unresolved D. With 0 bases removed from V and 3 bases from J, the gap between germline ends came to 14 bases. The CDR3 spans 16 residues. CDR1 and CDR2 (germline): MGHDK, SYGVNS. The DNA for the CDR3 is TGTGCCAGCAGTGAATATCGGGGTCGGGGTTACTATGGCTACACCTTC. Its protein is CASSEYRGRGYYGYTF.

This clone was seen a few times. Other DNA sequences within the sample encode an identical CDR3. This sequence joins TRBV6-5 and TRBJ1-6; 12 bases fit TRBD1. Germline V gives CDR1 MNHEY, CDR2 SVGAGI. Trimming at V came to 0 bases and at J to 10 bases, leaving 1 base not matched to a gene. The CDR3 sequence is 15 residues long. The chain's CDR3 is CASSYSGTGGSPLHF. The CDR3 nucleotides read TGTGCCAGCAGTTACTCCGGGACAGGGGGCTCACCCCTCCACTTT.

The chain carries TRBV15 and TRBJ1-2; 7 bases fit TRBD1. CDR1 and CDR2 (germline): LNHNV, YYDKDF (reference sequence). The V gene end was trimmed by 0 bases and the J gene end by 8 bases; junction bases not matched to a gene: 9. This CDR3 is built from 15 residues. Here the CDR3 reads CATSREIRDRAGYTF. In nucleotides, the CDR3 is TGTGCCACCAGCAGAGAGATCCGAGACAGGGCGGGCTACACCTTC. The whole variable domain, remainder taken from reference TRBV15 and TRBJ1-2, is DAMVIQNPRYQVTQFGKPVTLSCSQTLNHNVMYWYQQKSSQAPKLLFHYYDKDFNNEADTPDNFQSRRPNTSFCFLDIRSPGLGDTAMYLCATSREIRDRAGYTFGSGTRLTVV.

The rearrangement links TRBV5-4 to TRBJ1-2; D not certain. V was shortened by 5 bases and J by 6 bases, with 17 bases between the two germline ends. Looked up from germline, CDR1 is SGHNT and CDR2 is YYREEE (reference sequence). The length of the CDR3 is 14 residues. CDR3 nucleotides: TGTGCCAGCAGTGGTGGAGGGTTCGGGAATGGCTACACCTTC. Its translation is CASSGGGFGNGYTF.

This chain connects TRBV6-5 to TRBJ1-5, with TRBD1 as a possible D gene (5 bases). Germline loops: CDR1 MNHEY, CDR2 SVGAGI. V lost 0 bases to trimming and J lost 4 bases, with 7 bases between them. The CDR3 extends over 14 amino acids. CDR3 protein: CASSYSGGNQPQHF. The CDR3 coding sequence is TGTGCCAGCAGTTACTCGGGGGGGAATCAGCCCCAGCATTTT.

This rearrangement joins TRBV6-5 to TRBJ2-3, with a weak D call TRBD2 (7 bases). Germline V gives CDR1 MNHEY, CDR2 SVGAGI. The V end was cut by 7 bases, the J end by 4 bases, with 12 bases between. This CDR3 contains 13 residues. The CDR3 coding sequence is TGTGCCAGCACGGGGGGCATCGCAGATACGCAGTATTTT. Translating it yields CASTGGIADTQYF.

The rearrangement uses TRBV19 and TRBJ2-1, with 9 bases identical to TRBD2. The CDR3 is 17 residues long. Germline CDR1 is LNHDA and CDR2 is SQIVND (reference sequence). The J segment lost 7 bases and the V segment lost 0 bases, leaving 10 bases of the junction unmatched. The CDR3 loop is CASSIDLGLAGSNEQFF. DNA of the CDR3: TGTGCCAGTAGTATAGATCTAGGGCTAGCGGGGTCTAATGAGCAGTTCTTC.

In nucleotides, the CDR3 is TGCGCCAGCAGCCAACAACAGGGGACTAACACTGAAGCTTTCTTT. This gives the protein CASSQQQGTNTEAFF. The chain carries TRBV4-3 and TRBJ1-1; 7 nucleotides line up with TRBD1. The germline gives CDR1 LGHNA, CDR2 YSLEER. The CDR3 length is 15 residues. The V gene end was trimmed by 2 bases and the J gene end by 2 bases; junction bases not matched to a gene: 5.

The genes are TRBV4-1 and TRBJ1-4; 9 nucleotides agree with TRBD1. The CDR3 is 18 residues long. V was clipped by 2 bases and J by 0 bases; unmatched bases: 7. Germline CDR1 and CDR2: MGHRA and YSYEKL. CDR3 loop: CASSQIPGQGSTNEKLFF. For the CDR3, the DNA is TGCGCCAGCAGCCAAATACCGGGACAGGGCTCAACTAATGAAAAACTGTTTTTT.

The chain links TRBV6-1 to TRBJ2-3; the match to TRBD2 covers 8 bases. The germline V gene has CDR1 MNHNS and CDR2 SASEGT. This CDR3 is 13 amino acids long. The V and J ends lost 6 bases and 1 base, in that order; junction bases with no gene match: 0. The DNA of the CDR3 is TGTGCCAGCAGGACTAGCGGCACAGATACGCAGTATTTT. Amino acids: CASRTSGTDTQYF.